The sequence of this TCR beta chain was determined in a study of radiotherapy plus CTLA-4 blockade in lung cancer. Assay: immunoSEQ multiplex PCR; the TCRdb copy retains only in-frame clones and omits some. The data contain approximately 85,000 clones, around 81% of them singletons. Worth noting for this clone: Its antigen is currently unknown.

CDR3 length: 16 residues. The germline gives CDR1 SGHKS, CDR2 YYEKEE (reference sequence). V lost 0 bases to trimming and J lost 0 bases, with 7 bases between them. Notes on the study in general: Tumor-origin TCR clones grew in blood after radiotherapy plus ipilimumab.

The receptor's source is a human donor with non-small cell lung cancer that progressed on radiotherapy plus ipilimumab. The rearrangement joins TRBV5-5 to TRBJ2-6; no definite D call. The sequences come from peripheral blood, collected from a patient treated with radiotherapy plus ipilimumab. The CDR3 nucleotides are TGTGCCAGCAGCTTGGGGGTCAGCTCTGGGGCCAACGTCCTGACTTTC. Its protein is CASSLGVSSGANVLTF.